These 20 T cell receptor beta chains were sequenced from one sample in a study of T-cell reconstitution after alpha-beta-depleted transplantation in children. Preparation of the TCRbeta library used unique molecular identifiers. TCRdb redid the calling of the PCR reads with MiXCR, one entry per CDR3 protein. The sample contains a few hundred thousand distinct CDR3 sequences, more than 20% of which appear only once. The sequencing here drew on PBMCs, mostly from graft donor cells, taken 180 days after TCRalphabeta/CD19-depleted stem cell transplant. Receptors originate from a male patient aged 10-17 years who had a stem cell transplant for acute lymphoblastic leukemia, so the T cells may come from the graft donor.

Here the CDR3 reads CASSLGTGTPLNQPQHF. Here the CDR3 DNA reads TGCGCCAGCAGCTTGGGGACAGGGACTCCTTTAAATCAGCCCCAGCATTTT. The J gene is TRBJ1-5, the V gene TRBV5-1, with TRBD1 matching over 8 bases. The V gene end was trimmed by 0 bases and the J gene end by 4 bases; junction bases not matched to a gene: 9. Germline assignment: CDR1 SGHRS and CDR2 YFSETQ. The CDR3 spans 17 residues.

V is TRBV2 and J is TRBJ2-1; D could derive from TRBD1 or TRBD2 (7 bases each). The CDR3 totals 16 residues. CDR1 SNHLY and CDR2 FYNNEI come from the germline V gene. The V end lost 7 bases, the J end lost 0 bases, and 16 bases lay between the germline ends. CDR3 sequence (DNA): TGTGCCAGCACCGAAGGGGGCGGGAGCTCCTACAATGAGCAGTTCTTC. Its protein is CASTEGGGSSYNEQFF.

This clonotype was seen at least ten times. V gene TRBV15 combines with J gene TRBJ2-1; 11 bases line up with TRBD1. The CDR3 loop spans 16 amino acids. Germline loops: CDR1 LNHNV, CDR2 YYDKDF (reference sequence). Unmatched junction bases numbered 14, after V lost 3 bases and J lost 13 bases. The CDR3, as DNA: TGTGCCACCAGCAGGCTGGGACAGGGGGTTTGGAGCGAACAGTTCTTC. It is translated as CATSRLGQGVWSEQFF.

This clonotype was counted ten times or more. The J gene is TRBJ2-1, the V gene TRBV10-3; weak D call: TRBD1 (5 bases). V lost 2 bases, J lost 7 bases, and 9 bases lay in between. This CDR3 region has 13 residues. Germline V gene lookup returns CDR1 ENHRY and CDR2 SYGVKD. CDR3 amino acids: CAISEGAGNEQFF. The DNA of the CDR3 is TGTGCCATCAGTGAGGGGGCCGGGAATGAGCAGTTCTTC.

The CDR3 sequence is CSAFGSNEQFF. The CDR3 nucleotides are TGCAGTGCTTTCGGATCCAATGAGCAGTTCTTC. This rearrangement joins TRBV20-1 to TRBJ2-1; D not certain. Germline V CDR1 and CDR2: DFQATT, SNEGSKA (reference sequence). V was cut by 5 bases and J by 6 bases, with 8 bases left in between. This CDR3 has 11 residues.

V gene TRBV10-2 combines with J gene TRBJ2-7, with D possibly being TRBD1 or TRBD2 (7 bases each). The V gene lost 6 bases and the J gene lost 3 bases, with 18 bases spanning the gap. The CDR3 runs to 15 residues. Germline CDR1 reads WSHSY; CDR2 reads SAAADI. The DNA for the CDR3 is TGCGCCAGCAGCTCTGGGGGAGGGGGCTACTACGAGCAGTACTTC. It encodes CASSSGGGGYYEQYF.

This clonotype was detected ten times or more. The rearrangement joins TRBV4-2 to TRBJ1-1; D gene unclear. The germline V and J ends were trimmed by 0 bases and 6 bases, with 8 bases remaining between them. Germline V gene lookup returns CDR1 LGHNA and CDR2 YNFKEQ. The CDR3 totals 13 residues. CDR3 sequence: CASSQETLAEAFF. The CDR3 DNA is TGTGCCAGCAGCCAAGAGACTTTGGCTGAAGCTTTCTTT.

This clonotype has more than one count but fewer than ten. The V gene is TRBV9, the J gene TRBJ1-1; no reliable D call. Germline CDR1 SGDLS, CDR2 YYNGEE. Trimming removed 0 bases at V and 5 bases at J, with 11 bases between. The CDR3 is made up of 14 amino acids. The CDR3 is CASSVDGGWTEAFF. The CDR3 coding sequence is TGTGCCAGCAGCGTAGACGGTGGTTGGACTGAAGCTTTCTTT.

This rearrangement joins TRBV6-5 to TRBJ2-3; D call uncertain. CDR3 length equals 15 residues. Germline CDR1 reads MNHEY; CDR2 reads SVGAGI. Trimming removed 0 bases from V and 0 bases from J, with 7 bases in between. The CDR3 DNA follows: TGTGCCAGCAGTTACTCATGGGCTAGCACAGATACGCAGTATTTT. It specifies CASSYSWASTDTQYF.

The rearrangement joins TRBV5-1 to TRBJ2-3, with 7 nucleotides matching TRBD1. Germline V lookup: CDR1 SGHRS, CDR2 YFSETQ. V lost 4 bases to trimming and J lost 2 bases; unmatched junction nucleotides: 10. The CDR3 is 16 residues long. CDR3: CASSKGWDSFTDTQYF. The DNA for the CDR3 is TGCGCCAGCAGCAAAGGCTGGGACAGCTTCACAGATACGCAGTATTTT. Combining the CDR3 with reference TRBV5-1 and TRBJ2-3 gives the whole variable domain KAGVTQTPRYLIKTRGQQVTLSCSPISGHRSVSWYQQTPGQGLQFLFEYFSETQRNKGNFPGRFSGRQFSNSRSEMNVSTLELGDSALYLCASSKGWDSFTDTQYFGPGTRLTVL.

The rearrangement uses TRBV20-1 and TRBJ2-3; D assignment may be TRBD1 or TRBD2 (5 bases each). Deletions cut 2 bases from V and 0 bases from J, with 12 bases between. CDR3 size: 15 residues. Germline CDR1 reads DFQATT; CDR2 reads SNEGSKA (reference sequence). The CDR3 loop is CSARRPGASTDTQYF. CDR3 coding DNA: TGCAGTGCTAGAAGGCCCGGGGCAAGCACAGATACGCAGTATTTT.

The chain is built from TRBV3-1 and TRBJ1-1; 7 bases map to TRBD1. After removal of 4 bases from V and 8 bases from J, the junction contained 13 bases not matched to a gene. This CDR3 comprises 15 residues. CDR1 LGHDT and CDR2 YNNKEL come from the germline V gene (reference sequence). The CDR3 DNA reads as TGTGCCAGCAGCCCGAGGGGGCGCGTGTCGTGGGAAGCTTTCTTT. Translation gives CASSPRGRVSWEAFF.

This chain links TRBV11-2 with TRBJ1-3; tentative D call: TRBD1 (6 bases). The CDR3 has 16 amino acids. Germline V CDR1 and CDR2: SGHAT, FQNNGV. V shed 1 base and J shed 0 bases, with 10 bases lying between them. The CDR3 sequence is CASSLGGQISGNTIYF. CDR3 in DNA: TGTGCCAGCAGCTTAGGAGGACAGATCTCTGGAAACACCATATATTTT.

The chain links TRBV5-1 to TRBJ2-1; possibly TRBD2 for D (7 bases). The CDR3 extends over 17 amino acids. The germline V gene has CDR1 SGHRS and CDR2 YFSETQ. Trimming pared 4 bases from V and 6 bases from J, leaving 23 bases between. The DNA of the CDR3 is TGCGCCAGCAGCCAAGGTTCTGGGGGGGGCTGGTTCAATGAGCAGTTCTTC. It specifies CASSQGSGGGWFNEQFF.

This clonotype was detected a few times. The gene calls are TRBV29-1 and TRBJ2-6; 8 bases are a match to TRBD2. With 6 bases clipped from V and 3 bases from J, the junction kept 10 bases outside the gene matches. This CDR3 contains 16 residues. In germline, CDR1 is SQVTM, CDR2 ANQGSEA. The CDR3 nucleotides are TGCAGCGTCGGCCGGGGGGGAGCGGGTGGGGCCAACGTCCTGACTTTC. Its protein product is CSVGRGGAGGANVLTF.

This clonotype turned up a few times. CDR3 region: CASSLQGYSNQPQHF. The CDR3, as DNA: TGCGCCAGCAGCTTACAGGGCTATAGCAATCAGCCCCAGCATTTT. The chain links TRBV5-1 to TRBJ1-5, with D perhaps matching TRBD1 (6 bases). Germline assignment: CDR1 SGHRS and CDR2 YFSETQ. This CDR3 comprises 15 residues. V was clipped by 2 bases and J by 0 bases, with 9 bases between them.

The V call is TRBV7-6, the J call TRBJ2-3; 12 positions agree with TRBD2. Per the germline V gene, CDR1 is SGHVS and CDR2 is FNYEAQ. Trimming removed 4 bases from V and 3 bases from J; junction bases left unmatched: 8. The CDR3 is 17 amino acids. CDR3 nucleotides: TGTGCCAGCAGCTCGACTAGCGGGAGTATTATTACAGATACGCAGTATTTT. Its protein is CASSSTSGSIITDTQYF.

This rearrangement joins TRBV29-1 to TRBJ2-3, with D unresolved. Germline CDR1 reads SQVTM; CDR2 reads ANQGSEA. Between the trimmed V and J ends, which lost 4 bases and 0 bases, there was a span of 17 bases. The CDR3 runs 16 residues. The CDR3 sequence is CSVVIWRDTSTDTQYF. In nucleotides, the CDR3 is TGCAGCGTTGTAATTTGGCGAGATACTAGCACAGATACGCAGTATTTT.

This clonotype came up a few times. This chain uses TRBV6-5 with TRBJ1-2; D is undetermined. CDR1 MNHEY and CDR2 SVGAGI come from the germline V gene. Trimming stripped 3 bases from V and 0 bases from J, with 14 bases between. The CDR3 covers 16 residues. CDR3 DNA sequence: TGTGCCAGCAGTTATTTGTTTCGGGGAGCTAACTATGGCTACACCTTC. It specifies CASSYLFRGANYGYTF.

The rearrangement joins TRBV5-1 to TRBJ1-4; TRBD1 matches 11 bases. The germline V gene has CDR1 SGHRS and CDR2 YFSETQ. Trimming took 4 bases from V and 3 from J; bases not matched to a gene: 5. The CDR3 consists of 16 residues. CDR3 loop: CASSRTGGGPNEKLFF. CDR3 coding DNA: TGCGCCAGCAGCCGGACAGGGGGCGGACCTAATGAAAAACTGTTTTTT.